This is a list of T cell receptor beta chains from one sample in a study of blood T cell repertoires in COVID-19. Sequenced by immunoSEQ multiplex PCR; TCRdb stores in-frame clones only, minus some. The data contain 90,000 to 150,000 clones, around four fifths of them seen just once; the ten biggest clones take up about an eighth. Sequenced input: peripheral blood. These receptors all stem from a human donor in a cohort sampled during active COVID-19. The CDR3 runs from the conserved cysteine through the conserved F or W. D genes are given only for firm matches. Clone size is given for some rows only: seen once, a few or many times, or a class if the clone is expanded.

j_call v_call clone_size d_call cdr3_nt cdr3_aa
TRBJ1-1 TRBV7-9 few TRBD1 TGTGCCAGCAGCCCTTCGGACAGGGTCACTGAAGCTTTCTTT CASSPSDRVTEAFF
TRBJ2-7 TRBV29-1 . TRBD2 TGCAGCGTACGACTAGCGGGGGGACCCTACGAGCAGTACTTC CSVRLAGGPYEQYF
TRBJ1-1 TRBV6-6 . . TGTGCCAGCAGACTTGGACATCCCTCCGCTGAAGCTTTCTTT CASRLGHPSAEAFF
TRBJ2-5 TRBV19 . TRBD2 TGTGCCAGTAGTATTGGGCGGGGGGGCCCTGGGAACCAAGAGACCCGGTACTTC CASSIGRGGPGNQETRYF
TRBJ1-3 TRBV3-1/TRBV3-2 . . TGTGCCAGCAGCCGTCCGGCAGGGTACTCTGGAAACACCATATATTTT CASSRPAGYSGNTIYF
TRBJ2-3 TRBV2 . . TGTGCCAGTCGACCGGGACTTTCCACAGATACGCAGTATTTT CASRPGLSTDTQYF
TRBJ2-5 TRBV18 . TRBD2 TGTGCCAGCTCACCCGAACGGGGGGGCGGAGAGACCCAGTACTTC CASSPERGGGETQYF
TRBJ1-2 TRBV6-2/TRBV6-3 . TRBD1 TGTGCCAGCAGTTACGTCCTGGACAGGGGCGGCTATGGCTACACCTTC CASSYVLDRGGYGYTF
TRBJ1-1 TRBV5-1 . . TGCGCCAGCAGCTTGGCCAGGGTGAAGGGCCATGAAGCTTTCTTT CASSLARVKGHEAFF
TRBJ2-3 TRBV5-1 . . TGCGCCAGCAGCTTGGCCGGACAGCCGGGAGGTAGCACAGATACGCAGTATTTT CASSLAGQPGGSTDTQYF
TRBJ1-1 TRBV19 . TRBD1 TGTGCCAGTAGTACGCAGACAGGGGGCAGGGCTGAAGCTTTCTTT CASSTQTGGRAEAFF
TRBJ1-1 TRBV19 . . TGTGCCAGTACAAAGGGGCCTTTGAACACTGAAGCTTTCTTT CASTKGPLNTEAFF
TRBJ2-1 TRBV28 few . TGTGCCAGCAGTACCGTTCCTGGGGAGTATGAGCAGTTCTTC CASSTVPGEYEQFF
TRBJ2-7 TRBV5-1 once TRBD1 TGCGCCAGCAGCTTAGCAGGGGGCTTAGACGAGCAGTACTTC CASSLAGGLDEQYF
TRBJ2-1 TRBV4-3 . . TGCGCCAGCAGCCAAGGAATAGGGAGTAATGAGCAGTTCTTC CASSQGIGSNEQFF
TRBJ1-1 TRBV5-1 . TRBD1 TGCGCCAGCAGTAAAACAGGGGAAACTGAAGCTTTCTTT CASSKTGETEAFF
TRBJ2-2 TRBV7-2 . . TGTGCCAGCAGCTTAATAACGGCGGGCACCGGGGAGCTGTTTTTT CASSLITAGTGELFF
TRBJ1-2 TRBV5-4 . TRBD1 TGTGCCAGCAGCCTCGACAGGGAGCATGGCTACACCTTC CASSLDREHGYTF
TRBJ2-2 TRBV7-6 . TRBD2 TGTGCCAGCAGATCTACGGTAGCGGGGGCGAACACCGGGGAGCTGTTTTTT CASRSTVAGANTGELFF
TRBJ2-7 TRBV3-1/TRBV3-2 . TRBD1 TGTGCCAGCAGCCAAACGACAGGGCTTCAGCAGTACTTC CASSQTTGLQQYF
TRBJ2-2 TRBV5-5 . TRBD2 TGTGCCAGCAGCTTGCTAGCGGGGGCTGTCACCGGGGAGCTGTTTTTT CASSLLAGAVTGELFF
TRBJ2-6 TRBV15 . TRBD1 TGTGCCACCAGCAGAGAGAGGGCGGGACAGGGCCTCTCTGGGGCCAACGTCCTGACTTTC CATSRERAGQGLSGANVLTF
TRBJ1-2 TRBV28 . TRBD1 TGTGCCAGCAGTTTAAGGCGGTGGGACAGTAAAGCTAACTATGGCTACACCTTC CASSLRRWDSKANYGYTF
TRBJ2-6 TRBV7-8 . . TGTGCCAGCAGCCCCAGGGGCTCTGGGGCCAACGTCCTGACTTTC CASSPRGSGANVLTF
TRBJ2-5 TRBV28 . . TGTGCCAGCAGTTCTAGAGAGACCCAGTACTTC CASSSRETQYF
TRBJ1-3 TRBV15 . . TGTGCCACCAGCAGAGCCCCAGGGGCTGGAAACACCATATATTTT CATSRAPGAGNTIYF
TRBJ2-7 TRBV5-6 . TRBD1 TGTGCCAGCAGCCCCTGGACAGGCGGCGAGCAGTACTTC CASSPWTGGEQYF
TRBJ2-5 TRBV21-1 . . TGTGCCAGCAGCAAAGTCGGAACTAGCGGGGTTCCGACCCAGTACTTC CASSKVGTSGVPTQYF
TRBJ2-2 TRBV12-3/TRBV12-4 . . TGTGCCAGCAGTCTGAACACCGGGGAGCTGTTTTTT CASSLNTGELFF
TRBJ2-7 TRBV5-1 . . TGCGCCAGCAGCTTGAACGGGGTCTCCCCCGAGCAGTACTTC CASSLNGVSPEQYF
TRBJ2-7 TRBV18 . TRBD1 TGTGCCAGCTCACCAGGGACAGGGAGGGGCGAGCAGTACTTC CASSPGTGRGEQYF
TRBJ2-1 TRBV5-1 once TRBD2 TGCGCCAGCACCTCCAGCGGGGATTGGTACAATGAGCAGTTCTTC CASTSSGDWYNEQFF
TRBJ2-3 TRBV3-1/TRBV3-2 . TRBD2 TGTGCCAGCAGCCAATTTAGCGGGGGGCTGGGAGATACGCAGTATTTT CASSQFSGGLGDTQYF
TRBJ2-7 TRBV6-5 once TRBD2 TGTGCCAGTTCGGGGGGGGCAGCAGGCGAGCAGTACTTC CASSGGAAGEQYF
TRBJ1-3 TRBV5-6 . . TGTGCCAGCAGCTTAGGGGAGGCTGGAAACACCATATATTTT CASSLGEAGNTIYF
TRBJ2-3 TRBV18 . TRBD2 TGTGCCAGCTCATCTAGACTAGCGGGGGGCACAGATACGCAGTATTTT CASSSRLAGGTDTQYF
TRBJ2-1 TRBV12-5 . . TGTGCTAGTGGTTTGGATGAGTCCTACAATGAGCAGTTCTTC CASGLDESYNEQFF